This record looks at one T cell receptor (beta chain) sequence and its context. What it recognizes is unknown. The source of the sample is a study of response to subunit inactivated influenza vaccine. Findings and caveats of the study: Every seasonal influenza vaccination brings in few new T cells, the authors suggested.

CDR1 and CDR2 (germline): DFQATT, SNEGSKA (reference sequence). The CDR3 consists of 15 residues. The V end was cut by 3 bases, the J end by 0 bases, with 13 bases between. Each CDR3 protein gets one entry after TCRdb re-called the RT-PCR reads with MiXCR. Of around 200,000 distinct CDR3 sequences listed, roughly 8.7% are singletons. J is TRBJ2-3 and V is TRBV20-1; unclear D gene. This TCR was recovered from a man in his fifties who received an inactivated influenza vaccine. Source: non-naive T cells sorted from PBMCs, taken on the day of vaccination. CDR3 residues: CSARPRHGSTDTQYF. Written as DNA, the CDR3 is TGCAGTGCTAGGCCGAGGCATGGGAGCACAGATACGCAGTATTTT.